This T cell receptor (beta chain) is from a study of long-term antiretroviral therapy in people with HIV. The study's findings and limits: Pre-ART clonal expansion yielded clones that dominated the repertoire at all time points.

A v3.0 immunoSEQ assay was performed at survey level. Clones were sequenced by immunoSEQ multiplex PCR, and TCRdb holds only the in-frame ones, with some missing. The sample shows 25,000 to 35,000 clones, 90% to 95% of them seen only once. Of note for this clone: The antigen is undetermined.

The sample consisted of unsorted PBMCs, taken 3.1 years after starting antiretroviral therapy. The source is a man younger than 35 with HIV.

This CDR3 reads CAWSVSGGNEQFF. The CDR3 DNA sequence: TGTGCCTGGAGTGTATCTGGGGGGAATGAGCAGTTCTTC. The chain uses TRBV30 and TRBJ2-1; possible D gene TRBD2, 6 bases. There are 13 residues in the CDR3. Trimming took 0 bases from V and 7 from J, leaving 10 bases between them. The germline CDR1 and CDR2 sequences are GTSNPN and SVGIG (reference sequence).